A single sample is the source of the 13 T cell receptor beta chains below, sequenced in a study of blood T cell repertoires in COVID-19. The data were produced by immunoSEQ multiplex PCR, yet TCRdb's version contains in-frame clones alone and is incomplete. Seen here are 200,000 to 250,000 clones, about four fifths observed once, and the top ten hold 3% to 4%. Sequenced material: peripheral blood. These TCRs come from a woman older than 75 with acute or convalescent COVID-19.

The rearrangement uses TRBV25-1 and TRBJ2-3; the match to TRBD1 covers 8 bases. This CDR3 has 15 amino acids. Germline V CDR1 and CDR2: MGHDK, SYGVNS. V gave up 3 bases and J gave up 2 bases; unmatched junction bases: 4. DNA of the CDR3: TGTGCCAGCAGTGAGTTCAGGGGGCCCACAGATACGCAGTATTTT. Translated: CASSEFRGPTDTQYF.

V and J are TRBV11-2 and TRBJ2-5, with 8 bases lining up with TRBD1. The V segment lost 2 bases and the J segment 5 bases; nucleotides outside the gene matches: 16. Germline V gene lookup returns CDR1 SGHAT and CDR2 FQNNGV. The CDR3 is made up of 18 amino acids. The CDR3 nucleotides read TGTGCCAGCAGCTTAACGAAGACAGGGGTTGCCCTTCGGGAGACCCAGTACTTC. Its translation: CASSLTKTGVALRETQYF.

This clone was found a few times. The chain links TRBV7-2 to TRBJ1-5; 8 nucleotides match TRBD1. The CDR3 has 17 residues. Germline CDR1 and CDR2: SGHTA and FQGNSA. The junction had 7 bases not matched to a gene; V was cut back by 1 base and J by 2 bases. This CDR3 reads CASSLGTGTVGNQPQHF. Written as DNA, the CDR3 is TGTGCCAGCAGCTTAGGGACAGGGACGGTCGGCAATCAGCCCCAGCATTTT.

The rearrangement uses TRBV6-5 and TRBJ1-1; 7 positions match TRBD1. J lost 9 bases, V lost 5 bases, and 6 bases had no gene match. This CDR3 has 12 amino acids. Germline CDR1 reads MNHEY; CDR2 reads SVGAGI. The chain's CDR3 is CASSLHRGKAFF. Here the CDR3 DNA reads TGTGCCAGCAGTCTCCACAGGGGCAAAGCTTTCTTT.

The V gene is TRBV19, the J gene TRBJ1-2; D possibly corresponds to TRBD1 (6 bases). Germline V gene sequence: CDR1 LNHDA, CDR2 SQIVND (reference sequence). Trimming removed 5 bases at V and 4 bases at J, with 14 bases between. The CDR3 length is 14 residues. The CDR3 sequence is CASSSRTVAYGYTF. In DNA, the CDR3 is TGTGCCAGTAGTTCGCGGACAGTAGCCTATGGCTACACCTTC.

The chain carries TRBV7-8 and TRBJ1-1; 7 bases are a match to TRBD1. The CDR3 consists of 17 residues. Germline V gene sequence: CDR1 SGHVS, CDR2 FQNEAQ. J was trimmed by 1 base and V by 4 bases; bases with no gene match: 12. Written as DNA, the CDR3 is TGTGCCAGCAGCTCAAAATTTCCGGGACAGCCGAACACTGAAGCTTTCTTT. Protein: CASSSKFPGQPNTEAFF.

The V and J genes are TRBV6-6 and TRBJ1-2; 7 bases line up with TRBD1. The CDR3 loop spans 12 amino acids. V lost 7 bases to trimming and J lost 5 bases; unmatched junction nucleotides: 4. Per germline, CDR1 MNHNY and CDR2 SVGAGI (reference sequence). The CDR3 DNA is TGTGCCAGCAAGGGACAGTATTATGGCTACACCTTC. The encoded protein is CASKGQYYGYTF.

This clone was seen only a few times. The rearrangement joins TRBV18 to TRBJ2-7; D possibly corresponds to TRBD2 (6 bases). CDR1 is KGHSH and CDR2 is LQKENI in the germline V gene. Trimming left V 3 bases short and J 0 bases short, with 9 bases between. CDR3 length: 14 residues. CDR3 nucleotides: TGTGCCAGCTCACCGGGACTGTACTCCTACGAGCAGTACTTC. This encodes CASSPGLYSYEQYF.

The chain couples TRBV4-1 to TRBJ1-2, with D unresolved. V was pared by 3 bases and J by 1 base, with 12 bases between. Per the germline V gene, CDR1 is MGHRA and CDR2 is YSYEKL. CDR3 size: 15 residues. CDR3 sequence (DNA): TGCGCCAGCAGCCAGGCCGGGTTCCTTAACTATGGCTACACCTTC. This translates into CASSQAGFLNYGYTF.

The chain combines TRBV5-6 with TRBJ1-2; the D gene is possibly TRBD1 (6 bases). Trimming shortened V by 1 base and J by 4 bases, and 14 bases separated the two germline ends. The CDR3 has 15 amino acids. Looked up from germline, CDR1 is SGHDT and CDR2 is YYEEEE. The CDR3 bases are TGTGCCAGCAGCTTGAGACAGGTCTTGGCCTATGGCTACACCTTC. It is translated as CASSLRQVLAYGYTF. The full variable domain, completed using reference TRBV5-6 and TRBJ1-2, is DAGVTQSPTHLIKTRGQQVTLRCSPKSGHDTVSWYQQALGQGPQFIFQYYEEEERQRGNFPDRFSGHQFPNYSSELNVNALLLGDSALYLCASSLRQVLAYGYTFGSGTRLTVV.

The J gene is TRBJ1-5, the V gene TRBV23-1; D gene uncertain. TRBV23-1 is designated an ORF whose function remains uncertain. There are 14 residues in the CDR3. V was shortened by 10 bases and J by 7 bases, with 20 bases between the two germline ends. The chain's CDR3 is CATGSWIIGQPQHF. The CDR3 DNA is TGCGCCACCGGGAGTTGGATAATTGGGCAGCCCCAGCATTTT.

This sequence joins TRBV11-3 and TRBJ1-1; D is unclear. CDR3 size: 13 residues. Germline CDR1 is SGHNT and CDR2 is YENEEA. Trimming shortened V by 5 bases and J by 4 bases, and 11 bases separated the two germline ends. CDR3 DNA sequence: TGTGCCAGCAGCCAAAGTGTTAGCACTGAAGCTTTCTTT. Protein sequence: CASSQSVSTEAFF.

The gene calls are TRBV5-1 and TRBJ1-1; TRBD1 matches 8 bases. The germline V gene has CDR1 SGHRS and CDR2 YFSETQ. V was pared by 0 bases and J by 5 bases, with 6 bases of the junction left unmatched. The CDR3 extends over 15 amino acids. The CDR3 coding sequence is TGCGCCAGCAGCTTGGCCTCAGGGGGCCAGACTGAAGCTTTCTTT. Translation gives CASSLASGGQTEAFF.